This record covers a single TCR beta chain. The target antigen is unknown. Together with a sample-barcoded 5' primer, a J-beta primer mix was included in a second PCR lasting roughly 6 to 12 cycles. A template-switch adaptor with 12 random nucleotides tagged each cDNA molecule. Each CDR3 protein is one row after TCRdb ran MiXCR on the 5' RACE reads. Of about 290,000 distinct CDR3 sequences in the sample, around 29% were seen once. There were healthy Caucasian individuals from Russia, aged roughly 6 to 100, serving as donors. This entry is derived from a study of blood T cells in healthy people across ages. Findings and caveats of the study: Naive T cell percentage strongly correlated with TCR beta diversity. Older individuals had lower TCR beta diversity per million T cells (the decline was roughly linear).

Losses at the gene ends were 5 bases for V and 3 bases for J; bases not matched to a gene: 4. CDR3 length equals 13 residues. Looked up from germline, CDR1 is SQVTM and CDR2 is ANQGSEA. Sequenced sample: blood. This receptor was obtained from a woman in her 70s in good health. The rearrangement uses TRBV29-1 and TRBJ1-5; 7 positions agree with TRBD1. Written as DNA, the CDR3 is TGCAGCGTTCAAGGGACAGTCAATCAGCCCCAGCATTTT. Protein product: CSVQGTVNQPQHF.